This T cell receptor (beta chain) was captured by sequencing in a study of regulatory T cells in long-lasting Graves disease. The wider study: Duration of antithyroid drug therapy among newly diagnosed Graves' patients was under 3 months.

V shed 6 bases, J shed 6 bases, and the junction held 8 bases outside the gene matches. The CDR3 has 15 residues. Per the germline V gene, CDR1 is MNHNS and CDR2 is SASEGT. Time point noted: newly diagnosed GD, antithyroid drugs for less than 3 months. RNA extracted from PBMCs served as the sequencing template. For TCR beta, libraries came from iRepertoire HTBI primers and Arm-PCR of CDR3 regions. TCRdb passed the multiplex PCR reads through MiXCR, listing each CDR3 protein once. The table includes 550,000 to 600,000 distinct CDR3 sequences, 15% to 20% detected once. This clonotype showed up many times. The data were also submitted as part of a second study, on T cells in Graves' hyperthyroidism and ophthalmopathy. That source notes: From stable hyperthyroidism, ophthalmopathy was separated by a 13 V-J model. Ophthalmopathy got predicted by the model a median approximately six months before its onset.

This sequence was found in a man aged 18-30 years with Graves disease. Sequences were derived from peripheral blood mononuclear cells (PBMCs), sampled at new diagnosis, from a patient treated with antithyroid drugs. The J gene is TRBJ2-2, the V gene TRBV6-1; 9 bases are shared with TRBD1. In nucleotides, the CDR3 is TGTGCCAGCAGCGAGACAGGGGGGTGGTCCGGGGAGCTGTTTTTT. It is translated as CASSETGGWSGELFF.